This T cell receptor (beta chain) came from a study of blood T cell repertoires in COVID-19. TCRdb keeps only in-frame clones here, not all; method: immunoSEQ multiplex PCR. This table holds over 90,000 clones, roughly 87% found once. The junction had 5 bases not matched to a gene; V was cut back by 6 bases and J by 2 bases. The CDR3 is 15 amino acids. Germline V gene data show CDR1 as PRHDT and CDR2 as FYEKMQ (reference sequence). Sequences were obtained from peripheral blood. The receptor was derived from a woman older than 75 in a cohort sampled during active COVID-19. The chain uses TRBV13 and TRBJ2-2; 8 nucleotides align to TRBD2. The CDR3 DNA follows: TGTGCCAGCAGATTTAGCGGGGCTAACACCGGGGAGCTGTTTTTT. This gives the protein CASRFSGANTGELFF.